The present TCR beta chain was sequenced within a study of T cell changes during pregnancy in multiple sclerosis. This CDR3 region has 13 residues. The V end was cut by 2 bases, the J end by 7 bases, with 9 bases between. Germline CDR1 and CDR2: MNHNS and SASEGT. Sequenced by immunoSEQ multiplex PCR; TCRdb stores in-frame clones only, minus some. Of more than 55,000 clones listed, around 90% are singletons. Sequenced material: peripheral blood, taken in the third trimester of pregnancy. The sequence came from a female donor in good health, enrolled as a control in a pregnancy study. The V and J genes are TRBV6-1 and TRBJ1-5; D uncertain. This CDR3 is CASSERVLQPQHF. CDR3 nucleotide sequence: TGTGCCAGCAGTGAACGGGTCCTACAGCCCCAGCATTTT.